The 16 T cell receptor beta chains in this list originate from one sample, sequenced in a study of blood T cells in healthy people across ages. Then a second PCR, running about 6 to 12 cycles, was carried out with a sample-barcoded 5' primer and a J-beta primer mix. TCRdb reprocessed the 5' RACE reads with MiXCR, giving one entry per CDR3 protein. In the table there are 1.8 million or so distinct CDR3 sequences, more than 35% of which are singletons. Sequenced material: blood. Every receptor here comes from a human donor in good health.

This rearrangement joins TRBV4-2 to TRBJ1-1; a weak D match, TRBD1 (5 bases). CDR3 size: 14 residues. Per germline, CDR1 LGHNA and CDR2 YNFKEQ. V lost 0 bases and J lost 5, with 10 bases in between. DNA of the CDR3: TGTGCCAGCAGCCAAGAGCCAGGGTATACTGAAGCTTTCTTT. Translated, it gives CASSQEPGYTEAFF.

This clonotype has more than one count but fewer than ten. The chain employs TRBV29-1 and TRBJ2-7; 9 bases match TRBD1. The germline gives CDR1 SQVTM, CDR2 ANQGSEA. This CDR3 is built from 15 residues. Unmatched junction bases numbered 8, after V lost 3 bases and J lost 2 bases. For the CDR3, the DNA is TGCAGCGTTGACTCCGGGACAGGGAGCCCCTACGAGCAGTACTTC. This sequence encodes CSVDSGTGSPYEQYF.

Worth noting for this clonotype: This CDR3 is missing its conserved last phenylalanine or tryptophan, likely due to a read error. The chain has TRBV4-3 and TRBJ2-1, with TRBD2 matching 8 bases. The CDR3 extends over 13 amino acids. CDR1 is LGHNA, CDR2 YSLEER, per germline. J gave up 10 bases and V 2 bases, and 4 bases lay outside the gene matches. The CDR3 bases are TGCGCCAGCAGCCAAACTCGGGGGGGCGAGCAGTTCTTA. This sequence encodes CASSQTRGGEQFL.

This clonotype was recorded many times. This chain joins TRBV2 and TRBJ2-1; D gene unclear. Germline CDR1 and CDR2: SNHLY and FYNNEI. V lost 6 bases and J 4 bases, leaving 7 bases between the germline ends. The CDR3 covers 12 residues. As DNA, the CDR3 is TGTGCCAGCAGCTTACAGTACAATGAGCAGTTCTTC. Protein sequence: CASSLQYNEQFF. Full variable domain (missing parts from reference TRBV2 and TRBJ2-1): EPEVTQTPSHQVTQMGQEVILRCVPISNHLYFYWYRQILGQKVEFLVSFYNNEISEKSEIFDDQFSVERPDGSNFTLKIRSTKLEDSAMYFCASSLQYNEQFFGPGTRLTVL.

Ten or more counts support this clonotype. The chain has TRBV29-1 and TRBJ2-1; no reliable D call. The length of the CDR3 is 13 residues. Germline assignment: CDR1 SQVTM and CDR2 ANQGSEA. V was cut by 5 bases and J by 4 bases, with 12 bases left in between. This CDR3 is CSVSTIRYNEQFF. The CDR3 nucleotides read TGCAGCGTTTCGACGATACGTTACAATGAGCAGTTCTTC.

The V call is TRBV10-3, the J call TRBJ2-1; D possibly uses TRBD1 or TRBD2 (6 bases each). The germline V gene has CDR1 ENHRY and CDR2 SYGVKD. V lost 9 bases to trimming and J lost 4 bases, with 16 bases between them. The CDR3 consists of 14 residues. The CDR3 DNA follows: TGTGCCATTCAGGAGGGGGGCAGGTACAATGAGCAGTTCTTC. The encoded protein is CAIQEGGRYNEQFF.

The chain couples TRBV4-2 to TRBJ2-1; possibly TRBD2 for D (5 bases). Germline values: CDR1 LGHNA, CDR2 YNFKEQ. Trimming removed 3 bases at V and 5 bases at J, with 17 bases between. This CDR3 region has 16 residues. The CDR3 nucleotides read TGTGCCAGCAGCCATCTCCTCACGGGGAGCAACAATGAGCAGTTCTTC. Protein product: CASSHLLTGSNNEQFF.

On this clonotype: A clone one base away is much larger, so this may be a read error. V and J are TRBV10-3 and TRBJ2-4; no clear D gene. This CDR3 region has 12 residues. Per germline, CDR1 ENHRY and CDR2 SYGVKD. The V end was cut by 2 bases, the J end by 13 bases, with 12 bases between. The CDR3 is CAISETTDGQYF. CDR3 sequence (DNA): TGTGCCATCAGTGAGACTACAGACGGGCAGTACTTC.

This clonotype appeared a single time. The junction departs from the called germline gene at one end, perhaps through a read error. The genes are TRBV7-6 and TRBJ1-5, with 7 bases identical to TRBD1. The CDR3 is made up of 14 amino acids. Germline V gene sequence: CDR1 SGHVS, CDR2 FNYEAQ. CDR3 residues: CASSLQGGNHPQHF. The CDR3 DNA sequence: TGTGCCAGCAGCTTACAGGGGGGCAATCATCCCCAGCATTTT.

In its sample, this clonotype was seen a few times. The chain combines TRBV14 with TRBJ1-2; D not resolved. The CDR3 spans 13 residues. The germline CDR1 and CDR2 sequences are SGHDN and FVKESK. Trimming removed 1 base at V and 3 bases at J, with 6 bases between. CDR3 DNA: TGTGCCAGCAGCCAAGGCAGTCACTATGGCTACACCTTC. Its protein product is CASSQGSHYGYTF. Full variable domain (rest looked up from reference TRBV14 and TRBJ1-2): EAGVTQFPSHSVIEKGQTVTLRCDPISGHDNLYWYRRVMGKEIKFLLHFVKESKQDESGMPNNRFLAERTGGTYSTLKVQPAELEDSGVYFCASSQGSHYGYTFGSGTRLTVV.

V is TRBV29-1 and J is TRBJ2-5; possibly TRBD2 for D (6 bases). The CDR3 loop spans 12 amino acids. The germline CDR1 and CDR2 sequences are SQVTM and ANQGSEA. V shed 8 bases and J shed 5 bases, with 15 bases lying between them. The CDR3, as DNA: TGCAGCTCTTGGGGCGGGGTGGAGACCCAGTACTTC. Translating it yields CSSWGGVETQYF.

The J gene is TRBJ2-3, the V gene TRBV20-1; D possibly uses TRBD1 or TRBD2 (6 bases each). Germline values: CDR1 DFQATT, CDR2 SNEGSKA (reference sequence). V was clipped by 0 bases and J by 8 bases, with 24 bases between them. This CDR3 has 17 amino acids. This chain's CDR3 is CSARDFRVTTGAGTQYF. CDR3 DNA sequence: TGCAGTGCTAGAGATTTTAGGGTAACCACGGGGGCAGGTACGCAGTATTTT.

The genes are TRBV12-3 or TRBV12-4 and TRBJ1-1; no definite D call. The V end lost 3 bases, the J end lost 5 bases, and 10 bases lay between the germline ends. The CDR3 is made up of 13 amino acids. CDR3 sequence: CASSFRGKTEAFF. The DNA for the CDR3 is TGTGCCAGCAGTTTCCGGGGTAAGACTGAAGCTTTCTTT.

This clonotype was observed a single time. The chain recombines TRBV11-3 with TRBJ2-7, with D hard to call. V lost 5 bases, J lost 1 base, and 12 bases lay in between. Per germline, CDR1 SGHNT and CDR2 YENEEA. This CDR3 is built from 14 residues. The CDR3 region has the DNA TGTGCCAGCAGCAGGTCCGAAGGGTCCTACGAGCAGTACTTC. Amino acid sequence: CASSRSEGSYEQYF.

This clonotype was seen just once. This chain joins TRBV6-5 and TRBJ1-1, with 9 bases lining up with TRBD1. The CDR3 totals 15 residues. Per the germline V gene, CDR1 is MNHEY and CDR2 is SVGAGI. With V trimmed by 4 bases and J by 13 bases, 16 bases remained unmatched. The CDR3 protein is CASSSDRTGVRQVFF. CDR3 DNA sequence: TGTGCCAGCAGTTCCGACCGGACAGGGGTTAGACAAGTTTTCTTT.

This clonotype has more than one count but fewer than ten. V and J are TRBV7-9 and TRBJ2-7, with 8 positions matching TRBD1. J lost 4 bases, V lost 5 bases, and 13 bases had no gene match. Germline V gives CDR1 SEHNR, CDR2 FQNEAQ (reference sequence). There are 16 residues in the CDR3. CDR3 loop: CASSPQNGQGWYEQYF. The CDR3 DNA is TGTGCCAGCAGCCCCCAAAACGGACAGGGCTGGTACGAGCAGTACTTC. Full variable domain (rest looked up from reference TRBV7-9 and TRBJ2-7): DTGVSQNPRHKITKRGQNVTFRCDPISEHNRLYWYRQTLGQGPEFLTYFQNEAQLEKSRLLSDRFSAERPKGSFSTLEIQRTEQGDSAMYLCASSPQNGQGWYEQYFGPGTRLTVT.